A single TCR beta chain is shown here with its context. Its antigen is undetermined. Profiling relied on immunoSEQ multiplex PCR, and the TCRdb table lists in-frame clones only, not all of them. The data contain 250,000 to 400,000 clones, roughly 88% of them singletons. This sample was included in a study of cytomegalovirus exposure and HLA in healthy donors. At the level of the study: The approximately 120 validation repertoires used the same platform as the roughly 670 first-cohort repertoires, a later analysis reported.

Study results and limitations: A few of the chains that were CMV-associated were confirmed in vitro to be specific for CMV antigens.

V trimming: 4 bases; J trimming: 4 bases; junction bases outside the gene matches: 10. CDR1 is MNHNY, CDR2 SVGAGI, per germline (reference sequence). This CDR3 spans 16 amino acids. This chain joins TRBV6-6 and TRBJ1-5, with 7 nucleotides matching TRBD1. The origin of this receptor is a man under 40 in good health and CMV-seronegative. The specimen sequenced was PBMCs. The CDR3 coding sequence is TGTGCCAGCAGTTCAGGGACAGCAGAATCAAATCAGCCCCAGCATTTT. Translating gives CASSSGTAESNQPQHF.